These T cell receptor beta chains were read from a single sample in a study of blood T cell repertoires in COVID-19. Only in-frame clones appear in the TCRdb table, and some are missing; sequencing was by immunoSEQ multiplex PCR. The sample has 150,000 to 200,000 clones, approximately 90% seen once. The sequenced material came from peripheral blood. The receptor source for this set is a man aged 35 to 55 with active or convalescent COVID-19. CDR3s include the opening cysteine and the closing phenylalanine or tryptophan. The D gene is left open where the match is weak. Size values are once, few and many counts, or a class for expanded clones, and some rows have none.

CAISEAKLMNTEAFF | TGTGCCATCAGTGAGGCGAAACTCATGAACACTGAAGCTTTCTTT | . | TRBV10-3 | . | TRBJ1-1
CSVEDQGHNTIYF | TGCAGCGTTGAAGATCAGGGACATAACACCATATATTTT | . | TRBV29-1 | . | TRBJ1-3
CASSLSTTYEQYF | TGTGCCAGCAGCTTATCCACAACCTACGAGCAGTACTTC | . | TRBV7-9 | . | TRBJ2-7
CASSQVKGQGFFYGYTF | TGTGCCAGCAGCCAAGTTAAGGGACAGGGCTTTTTCTATGGCTACACCTTC | TRBD1 | TRBV4-2 | . | TRBJ1-2
CASSIRGPSYEQYF | TGTGCCAGTAGTATAAGGGGGCCCTCCTACGAGCAGTACTTC | TRBD1 | TRBV19 | . | TRBJ2-7
CASSATGGMSTGELFF | TGTGCCAGCAGTGCTACAGGGGGCATGAGCACCGGGGAGCTGTTTTTT | TRBD1 | TRBV2 | . | TRBJ2-2
CASSQVRGMGNTIYF | TGTGCCAGCAGCCAAGTTCGGGGGATGGGAAACACCATATATTTT | . | TRBV3-1/TRBV3-2 | . | TRBJ1-3
CASRTGQGYSNQPQHF | TGTGCCAGTAGGACGGGACAGGGGTATAGCAATCAGCCCCAGCATTTT | TRBD1 | TRBV19 | once | TRBJ1-5
CASSLASGTSADTQYF | TGTGCCAGCAGCTTGGCCTCAGGGACTAGCGCCGATACGCAGTATTTT | TRBD2 | TRBV5-8 | . | TRBJ2-3
CSVGTSVQETQYF | TGCAGCGTCGGGACTAGCGTACAAGAGACCCAGTACTTC | TRBD2 | TRBV29-1 | . | TRBJ2-5
CASSIMGTGGNQPQHF | TGTGCCAGTAGTATTATGGGGACAGGGGGCAATCAGCCCCAGCATTTT | TRBD1 | TRBV19 | . | TRBJ1-5
CASSLAENQPQHF | TGTGCCAGCAGTTTGGCAGAAAATCAGCCCCAGCATTTT | . | TRBV6-5 | . | TRBJ1-5
CASSEQTGYGYTF | TGTGCCAGCAGCGAACAGACGGGCTATGGCTACACCTTC | . | TRBV2 | . | TRBJ1-2
CSVRHVQETQYF | TGCAGCGTGCGACACGTCCAAGAGACCCAGTACTTC | . | TRBV29-1 | . | TRBJ2-5
CASSGTGSGANVLTF | TGTGCCAGCAGCGGGACTGGCTCTGGGGCCAACGTCCTGACTTTC | . | TRBV11-3 | . | TRBJ2-6
CASSLSGGKNEQFF | TGTGCCAGCAGCTTATCAGGGGGGAAGAATGAGCAGTTCTTC | . | TRBV7-2 | . | TRBJ2-1
CASSLRNNYGYTF | TGTGCCAGCAGTTTACGTAATAACTATGGCTACACCTTC | . | TRBV27 | . | TRBJ1-2
CASSETVKPNEKLFF | TGTGCCAGCAGCGAGACAGTGAAGCCTAATGAAAAACTGTTTTTT | . | TRBV11-2 | . | TRBJ1-4
CASSLWRGSYEQYF | TGTGCCAGCAGCTTATGGAGGGGATCCTACGAGCAGTACTTC | . | TRBV13 | . | TRBJ2-7
CASSPQQGATGELFF | TGTGCCAGCTCACCTCAACAGGGGGCCACCGGGGAGCTGTTTTTT | TRBD1 | TRBV18 | few | TRBJ2-2
CASSVAGLGETQYF | TGTGCCAGCAGTGTAGCGGGGCTAGGAGAGACCCAGTACTTC | TRBD2 | TRBV2 | . | TRBJ2-5
CASHLSSGSTDTQYF | TGTGCCAGCCACCTTTCTAGCGGGAGCACAGATACGCAGTATTTT | TRBD2 | TRBV6-6 | . | TRBJ2-3
CASSTGQDRSGNTIYF | TGTGCCAGCAGCACGGGACAGGACCGCTCTGGAAACACCATATATTTT | TRBD1 | TRBV5-4 | once | TRBJ1-3
CASSLQRYGYTF | TGTGCCAGCAGTTTGCAGAGGTATGGCTACACCTTC | . | TRBV12-3/TRBV12-4 | . | TRBJ1-2
CASILGQFTEAFF | TGTGCCAGCATCCTAGGACAGTTCACTGAAGCTTTCTTT | . | TRBV12-3/TRBV12-4 | . | TRBJ1-1
CASSPQGLDGNTIYF | TGTGCCAGCAGCCCTCAGGGTCTTGACGGAAACACCATATATTTT | . | TRBV7-2 | . | TRBJ1-3
CASKGTGEGGEQYF | TGTGCCAGCAAGGGGACGGGTGAAGGGGGCGAGCAGTACTTC | . | TRBV6-5 | . | TRBJ2-7
CASSGGGGAKNIQYF | TGTGCCAGCAGTGGAGGGGGGGGTGCCAAAAACATTCAGTACTTC | . | TRBV25-1 | . | TRBJ2-4
CASSPGQSYQPQHF | TGTGCCAGCAGTCCGGGACAGAGTTATCAGCCCCAGCATTTT | TRBD1 | TRBV7-9 | . | TRBJ1-5
CSASSAIRSYEQYF | TGCAGTGCTAGTAGTGCGATTAGATCCTACGAGCAGTACTTC | . | TRBV20-1 | . | TRBJ2-7
CASSPPWEGGRGVQYF | TGTGCCAGCAGTCCACCTTGGGAAGGGGGCAGGGGGGTGCAGTACTTC | . | TRBV28 | few | TRBJ2-7
CASSQVAGGRTEAFF | TGTGCCAGCAGCCAAGTGGCAGGGGGCCGGACTGAAGCTTTCTTT | TRBD1 | TRBV3-1/TRBV3-2 | . | TRBJ1-1
CAIGGRDSPLHF | TGTGCCATCGGGGGGAGGGATTCACCCCTCCACTTT | . | TRBV27 | . | TRBJ1-6
CASSIRGRGTEAFF | TGTGCCAGCAGCATCAGGGGACGAGGGACTGAAGCTTTCTTT | . | TRBV7-8 | . | TRBJ1-1
CASSLWSYGVDQPQHF | TGTGCCAGCAGTTTATGGAGTTATGGTGTGGATCAGCCCCAGCATTTT | . | TRBV27 | . | TRBJ1-5
CASSYSGQGFDTIYF | TGTGCCAGCAGTTACTCAGGACAGGGTTTTGACACCATATATTTT | TRBD1 | TRBV6-6 | . | TRBJ1-3
CASSRGTAVYGYTF | TGTGCCAGCAGCCGCGGGACAGCGGTTTATGGCTACACCTTC | TRBD1 | TRBV5-4 | . | TRBJ1-2
CASSPDRPGDEQYF | TGTGCCAGCTCACCGGACAGACCGGGTGACGAGCAGTACTTC | . | TRBV18 | . | TRBJ2-7
CAGSGTGGSPLHF | TGTGCCGGTAGCGGGACAGGGGGTTCACCCCTCCACTTT | TRBD1 | TRBV19 | few | TRBJ1-6
CASSPGGGQGYNEQFF | TGTGCCAGCAGTCCCGGGGGGGGGCAAGGATACAATGAGCAGTTCTTC | TRBD2 | TRBV28 | . | TRBJ2-1
CASSLKLSSGSYNEQFF | TGTGCCAGCAGTTTAAAATTGTCTAGCGGATCATACAATGAGCAGTTCTTC | TRBD2 | TRBV27 | . | TRBJ2-1
CASSPYREHNTEAFF | TGTGCCAGCTCACCATACAGGGAGCATAACACTGAAGCTTTCTTT | . | TRBV18 | . | TRBJ1-1
CASSRRDSRGNEQFF | TGTGCCAGCAGTCGGCGGGACTCCCGCGGCAATGAGCAGTTCTTC | . | TRBV2 | . | TRBJ2-1
CASSSAASVNEKLFF | TGTGCCAGCAGCTCCGCCGCGAGCGTAAATGAAAAACTGTTTTTT | . | TRBV7-9 | few | TRBJ1-4
CASSWIQAEGTEAFF | TGTGCCAGCAGTTGGATCCAGGCGGAGGGCACTGAAGCTTTCTTT | . | TRBV6-2/TRBV6-3 | . | TRBJ1-1
CASKTGQGGTEAFF | TGTGCCAGCAAAACCGGACAGGGAGGCACTGAAGCTTTCTTT | TRBD1 | TRBV2 | few | TRBJ1-1
CASSDLRGLAASDTQYF | TGTGCCAGCAGCGACCTCCGGGGACTAGCGGCTTCAGATACGCAGTATTTT | TRBD2 | TRBV28 | . | TRBJ2-3
CASSLLTVEAFF | TGTGCCAGCAGCTTACTGACAGTTGAAGCTTTCTTT | . | TRBV11-2 | . | TRBJ1-1
CASSLASGGSDTQYF | TGCGCCAGCAGCTTGGCTAGCGGGGGGTCAGATACGCAGTATTTT | TRBD2 | TRBV5-1 | once | TRBJ2-3
CAWSVVWQGRGETQYF | TGTGCCTGGAGTGTAGTTTGGCAGGGGAGGGGAGAGACCCAGTACTTC | . | TRBV30 | . | TRBJ2-5
CASSYSGTRGTQYF | TGTGCCAGCAGTTACTCCGGGACCAGGGGGACCCAGTACTTC | . | TRBV6-5 | . | TRBJ2-5